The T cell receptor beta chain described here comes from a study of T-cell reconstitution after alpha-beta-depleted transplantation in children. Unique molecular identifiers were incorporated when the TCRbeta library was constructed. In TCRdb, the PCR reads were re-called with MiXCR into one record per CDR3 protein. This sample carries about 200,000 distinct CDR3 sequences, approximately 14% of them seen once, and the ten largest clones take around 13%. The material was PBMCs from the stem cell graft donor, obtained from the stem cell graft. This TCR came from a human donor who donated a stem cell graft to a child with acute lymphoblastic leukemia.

CDR3 nucleotides: TGTACTTCTCACTCGGCGGGGATAGCGGGATCAGATACGCAGTATTTT. It codes for CTSHSAGIAGSDTQYF. This rearrangement joins TRBV13 to TRBJ2-3; 8 nucleotides match TRBD2. The CDR3 has 16 residues. Germline CDR1 and CDR2: PRHDT and FYEKMQ (reference sequence). The variable domain in full, with the rest retrieved from reference TRBV13 and TRBJ2-3, is AAGVIQSPRHLIKEKRETATLKCYPIPRHDTVYWYQQGPGQDPQFLISFYEKMQSDKGSIPDRFSAQQFSDYHSELNMSSLELGDSALYFCTSHSAGIAGSDTQYFGPGTRLTVL.